This is a list of T cell receptor beta chains from one sample in a study of cytomegalovirus exposure and HLA in healthy donors. Sequencing was performed with immunoSEQ multiplex PCR; in TCRdb, only in-frame clones are kept and a portion is missing. Of some 80,000 clones listed, 85% to 95% are singletons. The sequenced material came from PBMCs. The receptors here all came from a woman aged 18-30 years in good health and CMV-seronegative. The CDR3 runs from the conserved cysteine through the conserved F or W. A D gene is named only where the DNA matches it firmly.

V: TRBV5-6; D: TRBD1; J: TRBJ1-2; CDR3: CASSRIETGGGGYTF
V: TRBV28; D: TRBD1; J: TRBJ2-7; CDR3: CASSFPTGAAYEQYF
V: TRBV7-6; D: TRBD2; J: TRBJ2-5; CDR3: CASSFNPAGEGETQYF
V: TRBV5-6; D: TRBD1; J: TRBJ1-1; CDR3: CARETGVGAEAFF
V: TRBV7-9; D: TRBD1; J: TRBJ1-1; CDR3: CASRGQGYYTEAFF
V: TRBV9; D: .; J: TRBJ2-3; CDR3: CASSAQTGDTDTQYF
V: TRBV7-2; D: TRBD2; J: TRBJ2-2; CDR3: CASSTSSSGIGLGELFF
V: TRBV28; D: TRBD1; J: TRBJ2-1; CDR3: CASTKRDRGTYNEQFF
V: TRBV28; D: TRBD2; J: TRBJ2-5; CDR3: CASSFTSGDQETQYF
V: TRBV7-8; D: .; J: TRBJ2-1; CDR3: CASSLALHNEQFF
V: TRBV25-1; D: .; J: TRBJ1-4; CDR3: CASSEEQGKLFF
V: TRBV4-3; D: .; J: TRBJ2-7; CDR3: CASSLILGSEQYF
V: TRBV29-1; D: TRBD2; J: TRBJ2-1; CDR3: CSVEDGSGRSYNEQFF
V: TRBV4-1; D: TRBD2; J: TRBJ2-7; CDR3: CASSIHRGTSGRVRYEQYF
V: TRBV5-1; D: TRBD1; J: TRBJ1-1; CDR3: CASSLRDSPSNTEAFF
V: TRBV7-8; D: TRBD1; J: TRBJ2-7; CDR3: CASSIDRDVTYEQYF
V: TRBV7-8; D: .; J: TRBJ2-7; CDR3: CASTPIRGARWYEQYF
V: TRBV4-3; D: TRBD2; J: TRBJ2-3; CDR3: CASSVRAGDNSTDTQYF
V: TRBV4-3; D: TRBD1; J: TRBJ2-1; CDR3: CASSQEGGQLYNEQFF
V: TRBV19; D: .; J: TRBJ1-6; CDR3: CASSSARGNSPLHF
V: TRBV6-1; D: .; J: TRBJ2-3; CDR3: CASSEVSYADTQYF
V: TRBV5-5; D: TRBD1; J: TRBJ2-1; CDR3: CASSPLSGQHNEQFF
V: TRBV5-4; D: .; J: TRBJ2-7; CDR3: CASSPGGVGRVNEQYF
V: TRBV6-1; D: .; J: TRBJ2-7; CDR3: CASSGTSGQTYEQYF
V: TRBV30; D: TRBD1; J: TRBJ1-2; CDR3: CAWSVAGGGYGYTF
V: TRBV5-6; D: .; J: TRBJ1-6; CDR3: CASSLVLDRESLHF
V: TRBV7-2; D: .; J: TRBJ1-1; CDR3: CASSFADSNTEAFF
V: TRBV5-8; D: TRBD1; J: TRBJ2-1; CDR3: CASSPGQGARDEQFF
V: TRBV9; D: TRBD1; J: TRBJ2-7; CDR3: CASSPHPGQGNEQYF
V: TRBV5-1; D: TRBD1; J: TRBJ2-1; CDR3: CASTPLTGTGAEKQFF
V: TRBV9; D: TRBD2; J: TRBJ2-1; CDR3: CASSGALAGYNEQFF
V: TRBV18; D: TRBD2; J: TRBJ2-1; CDR3: CASSPPGLAGGHEQFF
V: TRBV18; D: .; J: TRBJ1-6; CDR3: CASSRQENSPLHF
V: TRBV5-1; D: .; J: TRBJ2-4; CDR3: CASSDTSSLHIQYF
V: TRBV6-1; D: TRBD1; J: TRBJ2-3; CDR3: CASSESTGGADTQYF
V: TRBV4-3; D: .; J: TRBJ2-5; CDR3: CASSQETKQETQYF
V: TRBV28; D: TRBD2; J: TRBJ2-7; CDR3: CASRVSGGNYEQYF
V: TRBV28; D: TRBD1; J: TRBJ1-3; CDR3: CASSLRGIRQGSGNTIYF
V: TRBV10-3; D: TRBD2; J: TRBJ2-3; CDR3: CAISGLAGGEDTQYF
V: TRBV5-1; D: .; J: TRBJ2-1; CDR3: CASSGRWDEQFF
V: TRBV7-2; D: .; J: TRBJ1-2; CDR3: CASSPRDSSAYGYTF
V: TRBV7-9; D: TRBD1; J: TRBJ1-2; CDR3: CASSLSDRASRGYTF
V: TRBV19; D: .; J: TRBJ2-7; CDR3: CASSITGTYEQYF
V: TRBV21-1; D: .; J: TRBJ2-7; CDR3: CASIFPEARLLEASYEQYF